This is a list of T cell receptor beta chains from one sample in a study of early T cells in non-severe SARS-CoV-2 infection. TCRdb called the 5' RACE reads again in MiXCR, with one record for every CDR3 protein. This sample has tens of thousands of distinct CDR3 sequences, with 8.5% to 10% found just once. The sequenced sample was whole blood, obtained at baseline. Receptors were obtained from an adult who was a healthcare worker with PCR-confirmed SARS-CoV-2 infection or an uninfected control (not recorded which). Both conserved end residues are part of each CDR3. Each record gives: J gene, clone size, V gene, D gene, CDR3 DNA, CDR3 protein. D genes are given only for firm matches. Expanded clones get a size class; other rows say once, few or many, or leave the size out.

>TRBJ2-7|few|TRBV20-1|TRBD1
TGCAGTGCTAGAGATATCGGGACAGGGTCTACTTACGAGCAGTACTTC
CSARDIGTGSTYEQYF
>TRBJ1-1|many|TRBV12-3/TRBV12-4|.
TGTGCCAGCAGTTTAACCCTGAACACTGAAGCTTTCTTT
CASSLTLNTEAFF
>TRBJ1-4|many|TRBV19|.
TGTGCCAGTAGTAGGGAAGAATCGACAGAGGGGAGCAGAAAACTGTTTTTT
CASSREESTEGSRKLFF
>TRBJ2-7|.|TRBV6-5|TRBD1
TGTGCCAGCAGTTACTCAACAAGGGGGCCCTACGAGCAGTACTTC
CASSYSTRGPYEQYF
>TRBJ2-1|.|TRBV20-1|.
TGCAGTGCCTTCGCGAGCTCCTACAATGAGCAGTTCTTC
CSAFASSYNEQFF
>TRBJ1-1|.|TRBV6-5|TRBD1
TGTGCCAGCAGTTACGAGTCCAGGGGGCTAACTGAAGCTTTCTTT
CASSYESRGLTEAFF
>TRBJ2-2|many|TRBV5-1|.
TGCGCCAGCAGCGCCCCGAGAGGGATCGACGGGGAGCTGTTTTTT
CASSAPRGIDGELFF
>TRBJ2-1|few|TRBV11-2|TRBD2
TGTGCCAGCTGCGGACTAGCGGGAACTAGCTCCTACAATGAGCAGTTCTTC
CASCGLAGTSSYNEQFF
>TRBJ2-3|many|TRBV12-5|.
TGTGCTAGTGGTTTTGTTAGCACAGATACGCAGTATTTT
CASGFVSTDTQYF
>TRBJ2-7|few|TRBV19|TRBD2
TGTGCCAGTGGGGCGGGAGACTCCTACGAGCAGTACTTC
CASGAGDSYEQYF
>TRBJ1-1|.|TRBV12-3/TRBV12-4|.
TGTGCCAGCAGTTTAAGGGAAGGGGCTGAAGCTTTCTTT
CASSLREGAEAFF
>TRBJ1-1|few|TRBV6-6|.
TGTGCCGGAGGGGCGCCTACTGAAGCTTTCTTT
CAGGAPTEAFF
>TRBJ2-7|many|TRBV7-9|TRBD1
TGTGCCAGCAGCTCCCCTGGGACAGGGCAAGAGCAGTACTTC
CASSSPGTGQEQYF
>TRBJ2-5|many|TRBV13|.
TGTGCCAGCAGCCCCAGAGACAGCCAAGAGACCCAGTACTTC
CASSPRDSQETQYF
>TRBJ2-7|few|TRBV7-9|TRBD1
TGTGCCAGCAGGCAGGGACAGGGCGGCGAGCAGTACTTC
CASRQGQGGEQYF
>TRBJ2-6|few|TRBV18|.
TGTGCCAGCTCACCAGTGGGGACGTGGGGGGCCAACGTCCTGACTTTC
CASSPVGTWGANVLTF
>TRBJ1-6|few|TRBV4-1|TRBD1
TGCGCCAGCAGCCAAGGACGAGGGGGCCGGAATTCACCCCTCCACTTT
CASSQGRGGRNSPLHF
>TRBJ2-3|many|TRBV7-3|TRBD1
TGTGCCAGCAGCTTTGGTCAGGGGGCAAGCGCAGATACGCAGTATTTT
CASSFGQGASADTQYF
>TRBJ2-7|many|TRBV6-6|TRBD1
TGTGCCAGCAGTCGACAGGGGTTTAGCAACGAGCAGTACTTC
CASSRQGFSNEQYF
>TRBJ2-7|few|TRBV2|.
TGTGCCAGCAGCGAATCCGGGACAAGATTCTACGAGCAGTACTTC
CASSESGTRFYEQYF
>TRBJ1-6|few|TRBV5-4|TRBD1
TGTGCCAGCAGCTCGGGACAGTATTCACCCCTCCACTTT
CASSSGQYSPLHF
>TRBJ2-7|few|TRBV4-1|.
TGCGCCAGCAGCCAAGATCAGAACAGCGTTTACGAGCAGTACTTC
CASSQDQNSVYEQYF
>TRBJ2-1|few|TRBV7-2|TRBD2
TGTGCCAGCAGACCGGGACTAGCAGAAGGCAATGAGCAGTTCTTC
CASRPGLAEGNEQFF
>TRBJ2-2|many|TRBV19|TRBD2
TGTGCCAGTAGTCCCCAGACAGCGGGGGGGGAGCTGTTTTTT
CASSPQTAGGELFF
>TRBJ2-7|few|TRBV24-1|.
TGTGCCACCAGTGATTCCTACGAGCAGTACTTC
CATSDSYEQYF
>TRBJ2-1|many|TRBV12-3/TRBV12-4|TRBD1
TGTGCCAGCAGTTTAGGGACAGGGGTCTACAATGAGCAGTTCTTC
CASSLGTGVYNEQFF
>TRBJ1-4|many|TRBV29-1|TRBD1
TGCAGCGTCGCCGGTGGGACAGGAGATAATGAAAAACTGTTTTTT
CSVAGGTGDNEKLFF
>TRBJ2-7|many|TRBV5-1|.
TGCGCCAGCAGCTTAACCCCGAGGGAGTCCTACGAGCAGTACTTC
CASSLTPRESYEQYF
>TRBJ1-1|few|TRBV29-1|.
TGCAGCGTTGCCCCCCTCATGAACACTGAAGCTTTCTTT
CSVAPLMNTEAFF
>TRBJ1-3|.|TRBV14|.
TGTGCCAGCAGCCAAGTGGCAGGCGGCTCTGGAAACACCATATATTTT
CASSQVAGGSGNTIYF
>TRBJ2-3|many|TRBV20-1|TRBD2
TGCAGTGCTAGCAGCGGGAGTCCAGATACGCAGTATTTT
CSASSGSPDTQYF
>TRBJ1-5|many|TRBV7-6|.
TGTGCCAGCAGCCGGGGCGGCTCGGGCAATCAGCCCCAGCATTTT
CASSRGGSGNQPQHF
>TRBJ1-1|many|TRBV2|TRBD1
TGTGCCAGCAGCAGGGACAGGGGGCGCACTGAAGCTTTCTTT
CASSRDRGRTEAFF
>TRBJ1-5|few|TRBV3-1|TRBD1
TGTGCCAGCAGCCAAGGGACAGGGTTCTTCCAGCCCCAGCATTTT
CASSQGTGFFQPQHF
>TRBJ2-1|.|TRBV3-1|.
TGTGCCAGCAGCCAAGATCCCGCTAGCGCCGCCTACAATGAGCAGTTCTTC
CASSQDPASAAYNEQFF
>TRBJ2-1|few|TRBV29-1|.
TGCAGCGTGCATGACTGTGGGGGGGGCTGCTACAATGAGCAGTTCTTC
CSVHDCGGGCYNEQFF
>TRBJ1-5|few|TRBV12-3/TRBV12-4|.
TGTGCCAGCAGTTTAAATGGGGGGCAGCAGCCCCAGCATTTT
CASSLNGGQQPQHF
>TRBJ2-7|many|TRBV7-2|TRBD1
TGTGCCAGCAGCTTAGGACCTGTCAGGGGGCCCTACGAGCAGTACTTC
CASSLGPVRGPYEQYF
>TRBJ2-3|few|TRBV7-9|.
TGTGCCAGCAGGGCAGGGAAAAATACGCAGTATTTT
CASRAGKNTQYF
>TRBJ2-7|once|TRBV7-3|.
TGTGCCAGCAGCTTGACCCCGGCTAGCGTAAACGAGCAGTACTTC
CASSLTPASVNEQYF
>TRBJ2-7|many|TRBV9|TRBD1
TGTGCCAGCAGCACCAAACAGGGGGTCCTTCTTCACGAGCAGTACTTC
CASSTKQGVLLHEQYF
>TRBJ2-5|.|TRBV4-1|.
TGCGCCAGCAGCCAAGAAGCCCGCGGGCCAGAGACCCAGTACTTC
CASSQEARGPETQYF
>TRBJ1-4|few|TRBV29-1|TRBD1
TGCAGCGTGGGGGACAGGGGAGATGAAAAACTGTTTTTT
CSVGDRGDEKLFF
>TRBJ2-7|many|TRBV7-8|.
TGTGCCAGCAGTAGTGGACATACCTACGAGCAGTACTTC
CASSSGHTYEQYF
>TRBJ2-7|many|TRBV12-3/TRBV12-4|.
TGTGCCAGCAGTCCCGGACAGAACTACTACGAGCAGTACTTC
CASSPGQNYYEQYF
>TRBJ1-4|.|TRBV11-2|.
TGTGCCAGCAGCTTAGCTCCAGGGCCAGAGAAACTGTTTTTT
CASSLAPGPEKLFF
>TRBJ2-5|many|TRBV25-1|.
TGTGCCAGCAGTGAAACCCTAGCTGGGAAAGAGACCCAGTACTTC
CASSETLAGKETQYF
>TRBJ2-5|few|TRBV12-5|.
TGTGCTAGTGGCCCCGCGGGGCGGGAGACCCAGTACTTC
CASGPAGRETQYF
>TRBJ2-7|many|TRBV28|TRBD1
TGTGCCAGCAGTTCCATAGGGACAGGACCCTACGAGCAGTACTTC
CASSSIGTGPYEQYF
>TRBJ1-6|few|TRBV3-1|.
TGTGCCAGCAGCCGACAGAACGGTAATTCACCCCTCCACTTT
CASSRQNGNSPLHF
>TRBJ1-3|.|TRBV11-2|.
TGTGCCAGCAGCTTAGAGGGGTACGGAAACACCATATATTTT
CASSLEGYGNTIYF
>TRBJ2-3|.|TRBV4-1|.
TGCGCCAGCGGCTATGGTACGCAGTATTTT
CASGYGTQYF
>TRBJ2-1|many|TRBV12-3/TRBV12-4|.
TGTGCCAGCTCCGTTTCGGGTCGCTCCTACAATGAGCAGTTCTTC
CASSVSGRSYNEQFF
>TRBJ2-1|many|TRBV7-6|.
TGTGCCAGCAGCCCGCAGGGGGGGGCCTACAATGAGCAGTTCTTC
CASSPQGGAYNEQFF
>TRBJ2-7|many|TRBV2|TRBD2
TGTGCCAGCAGTCGGACTAGCCCCCCGGACGAGCAGTACTTC
CASSRTSPPDEQYF